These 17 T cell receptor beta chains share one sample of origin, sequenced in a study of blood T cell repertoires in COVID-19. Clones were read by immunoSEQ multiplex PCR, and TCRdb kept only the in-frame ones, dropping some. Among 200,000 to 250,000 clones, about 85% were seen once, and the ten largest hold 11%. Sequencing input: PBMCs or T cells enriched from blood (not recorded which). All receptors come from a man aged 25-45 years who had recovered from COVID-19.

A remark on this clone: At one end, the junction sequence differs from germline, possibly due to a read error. The CDR3 DNA is TGTGCCAGCACCCCCCTTAGGGAGGGGGTCCTGTCTAGGCGGTTC. Translation gives CASTPLREGVLSRRF. The rearrangement uses TRBV28 and TRBJ1-2, with a tentative D call TRBD1 (6 bases). The germline V gene encodes CDR1 MDHEN and CDR2 SYDVKM. This CDR3 region has 15 residues.

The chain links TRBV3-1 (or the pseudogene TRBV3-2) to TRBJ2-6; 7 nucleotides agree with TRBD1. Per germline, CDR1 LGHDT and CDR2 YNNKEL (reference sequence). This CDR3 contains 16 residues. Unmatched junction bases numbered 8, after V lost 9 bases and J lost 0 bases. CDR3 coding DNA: TGTGCCAGTTACAGGGGAACCCACTCTGGGGCCAACGTCCTGACTTTC. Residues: CASYRGTHSGANVLTF.

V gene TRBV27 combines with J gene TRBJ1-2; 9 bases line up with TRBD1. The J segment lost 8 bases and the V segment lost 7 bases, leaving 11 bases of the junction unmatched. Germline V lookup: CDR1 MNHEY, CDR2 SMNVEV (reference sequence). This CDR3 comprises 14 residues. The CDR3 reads CASTPGQGPWGYTF. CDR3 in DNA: TGTGCCAGCACTCCGGGACAGGGTCCTTGGGGCTACACCTTC.

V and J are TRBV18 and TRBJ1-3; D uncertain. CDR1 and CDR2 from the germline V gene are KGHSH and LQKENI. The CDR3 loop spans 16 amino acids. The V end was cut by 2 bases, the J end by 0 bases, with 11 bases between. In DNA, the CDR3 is TGTGCCAGCTCACCAGAGTCCCCTCTCTCTGGAAACACCATATATTTT. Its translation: CASSPESPLSGNTIYF. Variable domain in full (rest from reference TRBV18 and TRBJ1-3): NAGVMQNPRHLVRRRGQEARLRCSPMKGHSHVYWYRQLPEEGLKFMVYLQKENIIDESGMPKERFSAEFPKEGPSILRIQQVVRGDSAAYFCASSPESPLSGNTIYFGEGSWLTVV.

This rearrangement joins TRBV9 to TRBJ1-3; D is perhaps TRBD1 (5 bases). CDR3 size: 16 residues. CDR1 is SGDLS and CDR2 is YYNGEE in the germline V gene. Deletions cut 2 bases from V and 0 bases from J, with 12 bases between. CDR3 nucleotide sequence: TGTGCCAGCAGCGTGGGGGGGACCGGCTCTGGAAACACCATATATTTT. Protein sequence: CASSVGGTGSGNTIYF.

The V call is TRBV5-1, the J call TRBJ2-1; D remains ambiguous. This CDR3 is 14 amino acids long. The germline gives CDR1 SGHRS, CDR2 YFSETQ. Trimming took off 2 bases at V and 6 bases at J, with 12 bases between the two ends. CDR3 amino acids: CASSLTILSNEQFF. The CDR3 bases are TGCGCCAGCAGCTTAACTATTCTGAGCAATGAGCAGTTCTTC.

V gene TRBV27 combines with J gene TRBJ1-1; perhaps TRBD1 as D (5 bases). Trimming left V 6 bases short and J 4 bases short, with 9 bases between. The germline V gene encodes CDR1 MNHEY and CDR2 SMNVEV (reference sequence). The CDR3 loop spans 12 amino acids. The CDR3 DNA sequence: TGTGCCAGCAGGACAGTCGGCACTGAAGCTTTCTTT. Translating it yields CASRTVGTEAFF.

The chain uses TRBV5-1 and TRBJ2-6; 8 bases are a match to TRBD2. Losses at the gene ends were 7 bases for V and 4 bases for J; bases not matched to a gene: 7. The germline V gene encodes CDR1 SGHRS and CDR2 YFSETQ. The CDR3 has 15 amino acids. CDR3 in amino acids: CASRPGGTGANVLTF. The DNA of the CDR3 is TGCGCCAGCCGCCCGGGGGGGACAGGGGCCAACGTCCTGACTTTC.

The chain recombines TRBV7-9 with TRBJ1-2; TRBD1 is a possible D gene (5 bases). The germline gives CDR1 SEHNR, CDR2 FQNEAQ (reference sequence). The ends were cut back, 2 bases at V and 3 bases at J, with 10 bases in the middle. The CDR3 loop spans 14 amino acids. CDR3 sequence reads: CASSLYPQDYGYTF. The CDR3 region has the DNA TGTGCCAGCAGCTTATACCCACAGGACTATGGCTACACCTTC.

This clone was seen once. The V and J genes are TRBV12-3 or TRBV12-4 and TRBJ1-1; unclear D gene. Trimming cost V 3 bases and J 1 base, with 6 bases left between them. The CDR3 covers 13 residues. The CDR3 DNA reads TGTGCCAGCAGTTTTTCTCCGAACACTGAAGCTTTCTTT. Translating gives CASSFSPNTEAFF.

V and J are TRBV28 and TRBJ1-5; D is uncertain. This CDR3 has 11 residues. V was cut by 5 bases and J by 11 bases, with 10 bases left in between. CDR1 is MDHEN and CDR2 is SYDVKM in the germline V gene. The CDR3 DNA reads TGTGCCAGCAGTGGGTCGAGGGCCCAGCATTTT. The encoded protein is CASSGSRAQHF.

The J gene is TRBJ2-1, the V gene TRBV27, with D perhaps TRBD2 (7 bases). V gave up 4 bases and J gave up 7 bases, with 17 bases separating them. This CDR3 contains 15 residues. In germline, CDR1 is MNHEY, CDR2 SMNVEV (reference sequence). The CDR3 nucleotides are TGTGCCAGCAGTTCAGGAGGGGGGGTGTCAAATGAGCAGTTCTTC. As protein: CASSSGGGVSNEQFF.

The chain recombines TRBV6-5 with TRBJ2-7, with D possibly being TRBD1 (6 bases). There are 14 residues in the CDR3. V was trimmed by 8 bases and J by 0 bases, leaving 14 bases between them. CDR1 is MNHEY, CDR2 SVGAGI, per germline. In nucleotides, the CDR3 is TGTGCCAGCCGGGACACCACGTACTCCTACGAGCAGTACTTC. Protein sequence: CASRDTTYSYEQYF.

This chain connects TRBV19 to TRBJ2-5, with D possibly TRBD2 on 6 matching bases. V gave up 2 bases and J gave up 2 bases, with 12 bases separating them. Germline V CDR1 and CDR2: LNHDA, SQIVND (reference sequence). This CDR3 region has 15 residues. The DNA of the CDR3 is TGTGCCAGTAGTATATTTGGGGCGGGGCAAGAGACCCAGTACTTC. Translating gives CASSIFGAGQETQYF.

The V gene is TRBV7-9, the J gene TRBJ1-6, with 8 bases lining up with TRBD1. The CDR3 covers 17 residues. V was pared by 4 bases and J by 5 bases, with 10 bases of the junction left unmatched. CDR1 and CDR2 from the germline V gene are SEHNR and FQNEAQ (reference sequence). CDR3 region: CASSSTSTGANNSPLHF. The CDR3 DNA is TGTGCCAGCAGCTCAACCTCGACAGGGGCAAATAATTCACCCCTCCACTTT.

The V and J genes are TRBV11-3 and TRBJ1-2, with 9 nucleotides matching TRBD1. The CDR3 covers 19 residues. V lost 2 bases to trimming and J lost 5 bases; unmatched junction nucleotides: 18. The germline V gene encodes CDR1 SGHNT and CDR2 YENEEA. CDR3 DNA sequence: TGTGCCAGCAGCTTATTAGTTTTAGTCCGGAGGACAGGGGTTTATGGCTACACCTTC. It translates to CASSLLVLVRRTGVYGYTF.

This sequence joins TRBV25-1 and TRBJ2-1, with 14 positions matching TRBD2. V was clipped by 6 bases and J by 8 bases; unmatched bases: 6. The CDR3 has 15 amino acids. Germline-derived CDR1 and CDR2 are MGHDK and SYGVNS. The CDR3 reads CASSTGLAGAHEQFF. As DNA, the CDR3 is TGTGCCAGCAGCACGGGACTAGCGGGAGCCCATGAGCAGTTCTTC. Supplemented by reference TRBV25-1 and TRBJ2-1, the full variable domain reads EADIYQTPRYLVIGTGKKITLECSQTMGHDKMYWYQQDPGMELHLIHYSYGVNSTEKGDLSSESTVSRIRTEHFPLTLESARPSHTSQYLCASSTGLAGAHEQFFGPGTRLTVL.